This T cell receptor beta chain was recovered during a study of post-analysis software for immune sequencing data. Findings of the study overall: Same-batch samples co-clustered strongly by F measure. When patients were compared with controls, 4 or 5 TRBV segments were more frequent, TRBV5-6, TRBV5-1 and TRBV20-1 among them.

This clonotype was found a few times. Its antigen is still unknown. The CDR3 covers 13 residues. Trimming stripped 2 bases from V and 0 bases from J, with 6 bases between. CDR1 is SQVTM and CDR2 is ANQGSEA in the germline V gene. Prepared libraries of TCR beta cDNA carried unique molecular identifiers. TCRdb itself ran the PCR reads through MiXCR, one entry per CDR3 protein. The table records 820,000 or so distinct CDR3 sequences, about 53% of them present only once. The rearrangement joins TRBV29-1 to TRBJ2-3; D gene ambiguous. Sequencing input: blood. This clonotype was sampled from a girl aged 5 to 17 with multiple sclerosis. CDR3 in amino acids: CSVERISTDTQYF. The CDR3 DNA follows: TGCAGCGTTGAACGGATCAGCACAGATACGCAGTATTTT.